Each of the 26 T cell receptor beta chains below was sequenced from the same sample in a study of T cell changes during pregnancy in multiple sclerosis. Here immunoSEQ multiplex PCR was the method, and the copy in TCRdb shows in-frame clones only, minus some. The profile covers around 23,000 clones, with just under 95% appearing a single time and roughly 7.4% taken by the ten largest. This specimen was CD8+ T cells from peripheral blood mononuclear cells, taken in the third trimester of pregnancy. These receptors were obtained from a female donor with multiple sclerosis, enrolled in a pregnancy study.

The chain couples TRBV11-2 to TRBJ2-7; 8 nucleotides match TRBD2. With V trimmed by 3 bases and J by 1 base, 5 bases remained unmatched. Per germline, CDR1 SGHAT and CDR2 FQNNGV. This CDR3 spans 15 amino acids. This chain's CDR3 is CASSFIAGFSYEQYF. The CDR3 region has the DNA TGTGCCAGCAGCTTCATAGCGGGATTTTCCTACGAGCAGTACTTC. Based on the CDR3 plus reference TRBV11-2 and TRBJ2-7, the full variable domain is EAGVAQSPRYKIIEKRQSVAFWCNPISGHATLYWYQQILGQGPKLLIQFQNNGVVDDSQLPKDRFSAERLKGVDSTLKIQPAKLEDSAVYLCASSFIAGFSYEQYFGPGTRLTVT.

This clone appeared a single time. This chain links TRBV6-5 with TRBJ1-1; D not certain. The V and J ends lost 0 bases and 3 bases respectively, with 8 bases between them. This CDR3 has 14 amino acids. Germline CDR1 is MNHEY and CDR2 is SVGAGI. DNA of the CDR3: TGTGCCAGCAGTTACTCGGAGGGCCACACTGAAGCTTTCTTT. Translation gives CASSYSEGHTEAFF.

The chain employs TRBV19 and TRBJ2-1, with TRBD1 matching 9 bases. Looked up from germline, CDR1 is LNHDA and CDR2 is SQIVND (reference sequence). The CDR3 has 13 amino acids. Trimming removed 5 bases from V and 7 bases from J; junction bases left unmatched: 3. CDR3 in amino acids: CASSLQGANEQFF. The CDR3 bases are TGTGCCAGTAGTTTACAGGGGGCGAATGAGCAGTTCTTC.

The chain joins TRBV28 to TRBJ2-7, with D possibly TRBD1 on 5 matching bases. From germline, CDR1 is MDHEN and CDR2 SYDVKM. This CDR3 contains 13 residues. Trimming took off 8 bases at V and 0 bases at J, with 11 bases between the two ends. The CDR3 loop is CASQGFLSYEQYF. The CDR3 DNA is TGTGCCAGCCAGGGTTTCCTCTCCTACGAGCAGTACTTC.

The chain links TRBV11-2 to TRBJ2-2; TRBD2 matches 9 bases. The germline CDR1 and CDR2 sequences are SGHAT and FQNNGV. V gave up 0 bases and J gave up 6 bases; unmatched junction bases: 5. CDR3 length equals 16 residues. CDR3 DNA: TGTGCCAGCAGCTTAGAGGTACTAGCGGGCGCCGGGGAGCTGTTTTTT. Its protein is CASSLEVLAGAGELFF.

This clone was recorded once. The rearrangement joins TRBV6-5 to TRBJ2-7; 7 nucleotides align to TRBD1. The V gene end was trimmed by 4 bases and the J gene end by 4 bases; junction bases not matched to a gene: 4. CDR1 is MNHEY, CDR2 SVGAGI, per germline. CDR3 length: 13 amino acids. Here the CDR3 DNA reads TGTGCCAGCAGTTGGGGACAGCTATACGAGCAGTACTTC. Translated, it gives CASSWGQLYEQYF.

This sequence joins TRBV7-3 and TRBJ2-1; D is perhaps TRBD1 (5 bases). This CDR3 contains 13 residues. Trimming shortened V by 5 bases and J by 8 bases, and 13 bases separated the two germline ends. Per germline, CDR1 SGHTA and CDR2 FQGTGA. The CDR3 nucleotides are TGTGCCAGCAGCCCCCAGGGTTGGGATGAGCAGTTCTTC. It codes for CASSPQGWDEQFF.

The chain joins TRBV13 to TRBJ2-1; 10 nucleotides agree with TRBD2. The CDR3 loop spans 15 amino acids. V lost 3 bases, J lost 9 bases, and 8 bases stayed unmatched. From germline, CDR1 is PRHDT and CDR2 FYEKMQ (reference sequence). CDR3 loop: CASSFLLAGVPEQFF. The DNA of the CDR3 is TGTGCCAGCAGCTTTCTTCTAGCGGGAGTTCCTGAGCAGTTCTTC.

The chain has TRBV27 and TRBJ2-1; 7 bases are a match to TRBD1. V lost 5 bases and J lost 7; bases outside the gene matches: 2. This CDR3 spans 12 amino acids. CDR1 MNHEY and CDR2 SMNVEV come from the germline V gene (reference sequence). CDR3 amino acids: CASSHRGNEQFF. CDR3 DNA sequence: TGTGCCAGCAGTCACAGGGGAAATGAGCAGTTCTTC.

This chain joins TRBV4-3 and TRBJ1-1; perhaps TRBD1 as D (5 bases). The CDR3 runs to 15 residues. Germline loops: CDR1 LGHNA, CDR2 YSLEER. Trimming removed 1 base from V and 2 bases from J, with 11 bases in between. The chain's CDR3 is CASSQGPGQNTEAFF. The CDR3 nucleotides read TGCGCCAGCAGCCAAGGTCCAGGGCAAAACACTGAAGCTTTCTTT.

The CDR3: CASSEWTGLAGNEQFF. In DNA, the CDR3 is TGTGCCAGCAGTGAATGGACGGGACTAGCGGGAAATGAGCAGTTCTTC. The rearrangement joins TRBV6-1 to TRBJ2-1; TRBD2 aligns across 13 bases. Germline-derived CDR1 and CDR2 are MNHNS and SASEGT. CDR3 length equals 16 residues. The V segment lost 2 bases and the J segment 7 bases; nucleotides outside the gene matches: 5.

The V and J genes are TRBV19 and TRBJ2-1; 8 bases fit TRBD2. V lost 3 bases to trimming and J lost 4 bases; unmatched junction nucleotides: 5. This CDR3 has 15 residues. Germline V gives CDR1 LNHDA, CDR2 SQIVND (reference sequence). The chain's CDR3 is CASSITRGGYNEQFF. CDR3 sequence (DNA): TGTGCCAGTAGTATCACTCGGGGGGGATACAATGAGCAGTTCTTC.

Here the CDR3 DNA reads TGTGCCAGCGCCGCAGGCCTACAGGCCGGTCCGAACACTGAAGCTTTCTTT. Translated, it gives CASAAGLQAGPNTEAFF. V gene TRBV5-8 combines with J gene TRBJ1-1, with D perhaps matching TRBD1 (5 bases). The CDR3 is 17 residues long. The germline CDR1 and CDR2 sequences are SGHTS and YDEGEE. The V gene lost 7 bases and the J gene lost 1 base, with 23 bases spanning the gap.

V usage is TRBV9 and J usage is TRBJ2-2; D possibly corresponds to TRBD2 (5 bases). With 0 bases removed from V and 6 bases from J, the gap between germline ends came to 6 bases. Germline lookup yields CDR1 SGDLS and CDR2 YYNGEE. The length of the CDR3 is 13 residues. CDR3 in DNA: TGTGCCAGCAGCGTAGGGGGAGCCGGGGAGCTGTTTTTT. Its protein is CASSVGGAGELFF.

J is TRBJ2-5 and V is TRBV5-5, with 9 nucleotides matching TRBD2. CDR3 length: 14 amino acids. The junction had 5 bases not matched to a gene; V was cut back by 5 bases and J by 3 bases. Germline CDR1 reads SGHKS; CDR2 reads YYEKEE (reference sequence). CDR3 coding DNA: TGTGCCAGCAGTCATCTAGCGGGGAAAGAGACCCAGTACTTC. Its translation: CASSHLAGKETQYF. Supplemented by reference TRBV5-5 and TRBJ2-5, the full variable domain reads DAGVTQSPTHLIKTRGQQVTLRCSPISGHKSVSWYQQVLGQGPQFIFQYYEKEERGRGNFPDRFSARQFPNYSSELNVNALLLGDSALYLCASSHLAGKETQYFGPGTRLLVL.

The CDR3 here is CASSQGEGAYGYTF. DNA of the CDR3: TGCGCCAGCAGCCAAGGAGAGGGGGCCTATGGCTACACCTTC. The V and J genes are TRBV4-1 and TRBJ1-2; 7 bases are shared with TRBD1. J lost 4 bases, V lost 1 base, and 3 bases had no gene match. Germline CDR1 and CDR2: MGHRA and YSYEKL. CDR3 size: 14 residues.

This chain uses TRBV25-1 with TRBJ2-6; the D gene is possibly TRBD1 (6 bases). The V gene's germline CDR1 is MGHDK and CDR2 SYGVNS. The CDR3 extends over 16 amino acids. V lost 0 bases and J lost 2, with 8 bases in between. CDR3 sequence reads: CASSEYQGTGANVLTF. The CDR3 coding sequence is TGTGCCAGCAGTGAATATCAGGGGACTGGGGCCAACGTCCTGACTTTC.

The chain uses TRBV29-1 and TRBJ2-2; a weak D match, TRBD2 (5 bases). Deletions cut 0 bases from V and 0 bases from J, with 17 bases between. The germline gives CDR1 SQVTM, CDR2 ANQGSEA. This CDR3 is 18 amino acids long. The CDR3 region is CSVEDGLEGGSNTGELFF. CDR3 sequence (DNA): TGCAGCGTTGAAGATGGGCTAGAGGGCGGGTCGAACACCGGGGAGCTGTTTTTT.

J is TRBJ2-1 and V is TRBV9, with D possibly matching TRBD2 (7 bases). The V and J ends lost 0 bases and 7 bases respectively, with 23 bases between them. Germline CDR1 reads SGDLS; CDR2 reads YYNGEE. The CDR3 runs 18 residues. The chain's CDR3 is CASSVGGAGGPAANEQFF. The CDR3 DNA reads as TGTGCCAGCAGCGTAGGGGGGGCCGGGGGGCCAGCCGCGAATGAGCAGTTCTTC.

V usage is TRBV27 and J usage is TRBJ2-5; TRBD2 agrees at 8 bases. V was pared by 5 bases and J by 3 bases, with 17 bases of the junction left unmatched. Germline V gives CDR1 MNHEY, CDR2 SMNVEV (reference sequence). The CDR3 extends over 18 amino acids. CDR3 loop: CASSPFTPTSVSKETQYF. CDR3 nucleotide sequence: TGTGCCAGCAGTCCCTTTACCCCGACTAGCGTGTCCAAAGAGACCCAGTACTTC.

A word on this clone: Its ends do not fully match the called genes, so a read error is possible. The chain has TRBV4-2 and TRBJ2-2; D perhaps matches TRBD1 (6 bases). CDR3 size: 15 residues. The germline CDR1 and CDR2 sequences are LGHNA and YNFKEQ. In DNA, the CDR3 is TGTGCCAGCAGCCAAGACGGACAGAACGCCGGGGAGCTGTTTTTT. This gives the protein CASSQDGQNAGELFF.

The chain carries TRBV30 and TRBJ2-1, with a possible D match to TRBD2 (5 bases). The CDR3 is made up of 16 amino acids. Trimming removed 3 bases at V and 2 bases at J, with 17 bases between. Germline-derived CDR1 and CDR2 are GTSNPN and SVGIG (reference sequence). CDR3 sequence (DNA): TGTGCCTGGAGCAGAACCACTCGGGGAACCTACAATGAGCAGTTCTTC. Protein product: CAWSRTTRGTYNEQFF.

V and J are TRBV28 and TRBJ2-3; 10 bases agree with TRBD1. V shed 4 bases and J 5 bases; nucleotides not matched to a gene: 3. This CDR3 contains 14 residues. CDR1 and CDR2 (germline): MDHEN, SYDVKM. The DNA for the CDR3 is TGTGCCAGCAGTTCGGACAGGGGGGGAGATACGCAGTATTTT. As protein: CASSSDRGGDTQYF.

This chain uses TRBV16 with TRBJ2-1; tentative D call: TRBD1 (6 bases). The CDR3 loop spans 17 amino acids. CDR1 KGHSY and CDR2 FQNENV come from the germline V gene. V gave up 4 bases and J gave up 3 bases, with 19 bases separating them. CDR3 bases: TGTGCCAGCAGCCTAGAACCACAGGGTCTCTACTACAATGAGCAGTTCTTC. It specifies CASSLEPQGLYYNEQFF.

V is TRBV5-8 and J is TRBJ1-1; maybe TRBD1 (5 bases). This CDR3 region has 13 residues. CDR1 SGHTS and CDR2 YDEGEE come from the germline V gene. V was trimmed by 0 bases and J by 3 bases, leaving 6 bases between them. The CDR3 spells CASSLARDTEAFF. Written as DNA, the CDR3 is TGTGCCAGCAGCTTGGCCAGGGACACTGAAGCTTTCTTT.

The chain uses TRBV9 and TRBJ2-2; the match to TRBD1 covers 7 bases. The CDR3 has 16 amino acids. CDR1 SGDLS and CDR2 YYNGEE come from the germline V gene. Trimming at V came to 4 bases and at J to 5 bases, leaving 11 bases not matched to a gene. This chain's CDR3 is CASSPPRQGWTGELFF. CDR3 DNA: TGTGCCAGCAGCCCACCCCGACAGGGATGGACCGGGGAGCTGTTTTTT.